This is a list of T cell receptor beta chains from one sample in a study of monozygotic twins with inflammatory bowel disease. TCRdb reanalyzed the 5' RACE reads, giving one entry per CDR3 protein sequence and no DNA. The listing contains fewer than 400,000 distinct CDR3 sequences. Material for sequencing was blood. These receptors came from a human donor with ulcerative colitis or Crohn's disease, or a healthy co-twin of an affected twin (not recorded which). The CDR3 runs from the conserved cysteine through the conserved F or W. The order of the fields is clone size, J gene, V gene, CDR3 protein. Expanded clones get a size class; other rows say once, few or many, or leave the size out.

abundance: NA
j_gene: TRBJ2-5
v_gene: TRBV5-1
CDR3aa: CASRNQGASVETQYF

abundance: NA
j_gene: TRBJ2-5
v_gene: TRBV5-1
CDR3aa: CASSPGGTGQETQYF

abundance: NA
j_gene: TRBJ1-4
v_gene: TRBV5-1
CDR3aa: CASSNDRGNEKLFF

abundance: NA
j_gene: TRBJ2-7
v_gene: TRBV7-9
CDR3aa: CASSPNLLGLAGAQQYF

abundance: NA
j_gene: TRBJ2-3
v_gene: TRBV7-8
CDR3aa: CASSSTARLTDTQYF

abundance: NA
j_gene: TRBJ2-2
v_gene: TRBV5-1
CDR3aa: CASRTSGTTGELFF

abundance: NA
j_gene: TRBJ2-4
v_gene: TRBV27
CDR3aa: CASSVPGKNIQYF

abundance: NA
j_gene: TRBJ2-1
v_gene: TRBV11-1
CDR3aa: CASSLGHEQFF

abundance: NA
j_gene: TRBJ2-2
v_gene: TRBV28
CDR3aa: CASSPGDRGAANTGELFF

abundance: NA
j_gene: TRBJ1-4
v_gene: TRBV7-9
CDR3aa: CASSLSQGMNEKLFF

abundance: NA
j_gene: TRBJ1-6
v_gene: TRBV10-3
CDR3aa: CAIKGQYNSPLHF

abundance: NA
j_gene: TRBJ2-1
v_gene: TRBV29-1
CDR3aa: CSVGISGGSYNEQFF

abundance: NA
j_gene: TRBJ2-1
v_gene: TRBV12-3/TRBV12-4
CDR3aa: CASSTGTSGDQFF

abundance: NA
j_gene: TRBJ2-2
v_gene: TRBV24-1
CDR3aa: CATSDLGTGLDTGELFF

abundance: NA
j_gene: TRBJ2-5
v_gene: TRBV7-2
CDR3aa: CASSDGRQYQYF

abundance: NA
j_gene: TRBJ2-3
v_gene: TRBV28
CDR3aa: CASRLGGRTDTQYF

abundance: NA
j_gene: TRBJ2-7
v_gene: TRBV12-3/TRBV12-4
CDR3aa: CASSFGGAEQYF

abundance: NA
j_gene: TRBJ2-2
v_gene: TRBV4-3
CDR3aa: CASSQEGGRSGELFF

abundance: NA
j_gene: TRBJ1-2
v_gene: TRBV30
CDR3aa: CAWSPGEGYGYTF

abundance: NA
j_gene: TRBJ2-5
v_gene: TRBV29-1
CDR3aa: CSVGRRGIETQYF

abundance: NA
j_gene: TRBJ1-2
v_gene: TRBV4-3
CDR3aa: CASSQDTGLIGYGYTF

abundance: NA
j_gene: TRBJ1-5
v_gene: TRBV2
CDR3aa: CASQYGNQPQHF

abundance: hyperexpanded
j_gene: TRBJ2-7
v_gene: TRBV10-2
CDR3aa: CASSESPGYYEQYF

abundance: NA
j_gene: TRBJ1-1
v_gene: TRBV5-1
CDR3aa: CASSAQSSTEAFF

abundance: NA
j_gene: TRBJ1-1
v_gene: TRBV18
CDR3aa: CASRRDRNDKAFF

abundance: NA
j_gene: TRBJ2-7
v_gene: TRBV5-4
CDR3aa: CASSSAGTSGYEQYF

abundance: NA
j_gene: TRBJ2-7
v_gene: TRBV7-2
CDR3aa: CASSLGDPGLAAYEQYF

abundance: NA
j_gene: TRBJ2-1
v_gene: TRBV24-1
CDR3aa: CATSGQTYNEQFF

abundance: NA
j_gene: TRBJ2-7
v_gene: TRBV7-2
CDR3aa: CASSLGPGTESYEQYF

abundance: NA
j_gene: TRBJ2-4
v_gene: TRBV6-2/TRBV6-3
CDR3aa: CASSSGGAGDIQYF

abundance: NA
j_gene: TRBJ2-1
v_gene: TRBV10-3
CDR3aa: CAISESLFGPTRYNEQFF

abundance: NA
j_gene: TRBJ2-2
v_gene: TRBV20-1
CDR3aa: CSAHWKWNGELFF

abundance: NA
j_gene: TRBJ2-2
v_gene: TRBV10-2
CDR3aa: CASRERPGGTGELFF

abundance: NA
j_gene: TRBJ2-3
v_gene: TRBV18
CDR3aa: CASSPKLAGASTDTQYF

abundance: NA
j_gene: TRBJ2-5
v_gene: TRBV20-1
CDR3aa: CSARDSGGAQKTQYF

abundance: NA
j_gene: TRBJ1-2
v_gene: TRBV18
CDR3aa: CASSQQGSLGYTF

abundance: NA
j_gene: TRBJ2-3
v_gene: TRBV28
CDR3aa: CASSLWSSGRTFPPADTQYF

abundance: NA
j_gene: TRBJ2-1
v_gene: TRBV9
CDR3aa: CASSGLAYEQFF

abundance: NA
j_gene: TRBJ1-1
v_gene: TRBV4-3
CDR3aa: CASSQVQGGMNTEAFF

abundance: NA
j_gene: TRBJ2-7
v_gene: TRBV21-1
CDR3aa: CAGGRGGDEQYF

abundance: NA
j_gene: TRBJ2-7
v_gene: TRBV7-9
CDR3aa: CASRSGKIGEQYF

abundance: NA
j_gene: TRBJ2-7
v_gene: TRBV5-6
CDR3aa: CASRAARDPWDEQYF

abundance: NA
j_gene: TRBJ1-5
v_gene: TRBV18
CDR3aa: CASSPSTGAYQPQHF

abundance: NA
j_gene: TRBJ1-4
v_gene: TRBV29-1
CDR3aa: CSVLWGQGEKLFF

abundance: NA
j_gene: TRBJ2-7
v_gene: TRBV28
CDR3aa: CASEGAGSPYEQYF

abundance: NA
j_gene: TRBJ1-5
v_gene: TRBV3-1
CDR3aa: CASSQDSGPLTGVGQPQHF

abundance: NA
j_gene: TRBJ2-3
v_gene: TRBV9
CDR3aa: CASSVEGGADTQYF

abundance: NA
j_gene: TRBJ2-7
v_gene: TRBV28
CDR3aa: CASSFDRGYEQYF

abundance: NA
j_gene: TRBJ2-7
v_gene: TRBV12-3/TRBV12-4
CDR3aa: CASSTLGSWQYF

abundance: NA
j_gene: TRBJ2-1
v_gene: TRBV5-1
CDR3aa: CASSLEGRGESEQFF

abundance: NA
j_gene: TRBJ1-2
v_gene: TRBV2
CDR3aa: CASSGGGEALNYGYTF

abundance: NA
j_gene: TRBJ2-1
v_gene: TRBV28
CDR3aa: CASSFPPGAGYNEQFF

abundance: NA
j_gene: TRBJ2-1
v_gene: TRBV7-9
CDR3aa: CASSLGGASTYNEQFF

abundance: NA
j_gene: TRBJ2-5
v_gene: TRBV5-1
CDR3aa: CASSLDGTSKETQYF

abundance: NA
j_gene: TRBJ1-6
v_gene: TRBV6-1
CDR3aa: CASGPVRSYNSPLHF

abundance: NA
j_gene: TRBJ2-5
v_gene: TRBV21-1
CDR3aa: CASSKVKGIRETQYF

abundance: NA
j_gene: TRBJ2-7
v_gene: TRBV5-1
CDR3aa: CASSLGGTGGIGEQYF

abundance: NA
j_gene: TRBJ2-1
v_gene: TRBV6-1
CDR3aa: CASGTRLGSYNEQFF

abundance: NA
j_gene: TRBJ1-1
v_gene: TRBV6-5
CDR3aa: CASSYSLNTEAFF

abundance: NA
j_gene: TRBJ2-4
v_gene: TRBV28
CDR3aa: CASSRGLAKNIQYF